This TCR beta chain appears in the sequencing data of a study of blood T cell repertoires in COVID-19. Looked up from germline, CDR1 is SNHLY and CDR2 is FYNNEI. The CDR3 is made up of 14 amino acids. Germline trimming cut 5 bases from V and 3 bases from J; bases unmatched to any gene: 5. Source study methods: Researchers report that nucleated cell counts were estimated from reference gene primer amplification. Sequencing was performed with immunoSEQ multiplex PCR; in TCRdb, only in-frame clones are kept and a portion is missing. V, J and clone size were drawn from that table, and D and trimming were deduced from the DNA. The data show 200,000 to 250,000 clones, over 75% seen once.

The rearrangement uses TRBV2 and TRBJ2-7; 9 bases align to TRBD1. The TCR was taken from a human donor in a cohort sampled during active COVID-19. The material sequenced was peripheral blood. In nucleotides, the CDR3 is TGTGCCAGCAGTACGGGACAGGGCGACTACGAGCAGTACTTC. This codes for CASSTGQGDYEQYF. The full variable domain, its missing parts supplied by reference TRBV2 and TRBJ2-7, is EPEVTQTPSHQVTQMGQEVILRCVPISNHLYFYWYRQILGQKVEFLVSFYNNEISEKSEIFDDQFSVERPDGSNFTLKIRSTKLEDSAMYFCASSTGQGDYEQYFGPGTRLTVT.